Following are 11 T cell receptor beta chains from one sample sequenced in a study of blood T cell repertoires in COVID-19. Assay used: immunoSEQ multiplex PCR; TCRdb lists only in-frame clones, some missing. The sample lists hundreds of thousands of clones, 85% seen once, with around 4.5% in the top ten. The specimen sequenced was peripheral blood. The receptors stem from a woman between 45 and 60 years old with active or convalescent COVID-19.

The V gene is TRBV27, the J gene TRBJ1-5; D is unresolved. The CDR3 is 13 amino acids. Germline V gene sequence: CDR1 MNHEY, CDR2 SMNVEV (reference sequence). Trimming removed 2 bases at V and 7 bases at J, with 9 bases between. The CDR3 region is CASSLRESQPQHF. In DNA form, the CDR3 reads TGTGCCAGCAGTTTAAGGGAGAGCCAGCCCCAGCATTTT.

The J gene is TRBJ2-1, the V gene TRBV7-6, with TRBD2 matching 10 bases. Trimming took 5 bases from V and 5 from J; bases not matched to a gene: 6. The CDR3 consists of 15 residues. The V gene's germline CDR1 is SGHVS and CDR2 FNYEAQ. CDR3 coding DNA: TGTGCCAGCAGCCTGGGACTAGCGCGCCACAATGAGCAGTTCTTC. Amino acid sequence: CASSLGLARHNEQFF.

The chain is built from TRBV7-9 and TRBJ1-1; 8 bases agree with TRBD1. The CDR3 consists of 16 residues. The germline V gene encodes CDR1 SEHNR and CDR2 FQNEAQ (reference sequence). J was trimmed by 8 bases and V by 1 base; bases with no gene match: 12. DNA of the CDR3: TGTGCCAGCAGCTTAGAAGGGGTCAGGGGGCTCGTCGAAGCTTTCTTT. It encodes CASSLEGVRGLVEAFF.

Of note for this clone: One end of the junction varies from germline; a read error may be responsible. The rearrangement joins TRBV5-1 to TRBJ2-7, with TRBD1 matching 8 bases. The CDR3 is 14 residues long. Germline CDR1 and CDR2: SGHRS and YFSETQ. In DNA form, the CDR3 reads TGCGCCAGCAGCTCTCAGGGGGCCTCCCACGAGCAGTACTTC. As protein: CASSSQGASHEQYF.

V and J are TRBV27 and TRBJ1-2, with D perhaps matching TRBD1 (6 bases). There are 15 residues in the CDR3. V was pared by 2 bases and J by 13 bases, with 23 bases between. The germline V gene has CDR1 MNHEY and CDR2 SMNVEV (reference sequence). The CDR3 loop is CASSLSRWDTPYVTF. The CDR3 nucleotides read TGTGCCAGCAGTTTAAGTCGCTGGGACACGCCCTATGTCACCTTC.

The V call is TRBV6-2 or TRBV6-3, the J call TRBJ2-1; weak D call: TRBD2 (6 bases). The CDR3 spans 15 residues. In germline, CDR1 is MNHEY, CDR2 SVGEGT. V was clipped by 6 bases and J by 10 bases, with 22 bases between them. In nucleotides, the CDR3 is TGTGCCAGCAGCCCTACCTCGGGGCCCGGAGGGGAGCAGTTCTTC. Translated: CASSPTSGPGGEQFF.

This clone was observed a few times. This chain joins TRBV3-1 (or the pseudogene TRBV3-2) and TRBJ2-2, with D unclear. The CDR3 has 15 residues. CDR1 and CDR2 from the germline V gene are LGHDT and YNNKEL (reference sequence). V was clipped by 1 base and J by 6 bases, with 12 bases between them. The CDR3 region has the DNA TGTGCCAGCAGCCAAGTTCGAGTCTACCCCGGGGAGCTGTTTTTT. As protein: CASSQVRVYPGELFF.

The gene calls are TRBV6-5 and TRBJ2-7; no definite D call. Germline CDR1 is MNHEY and CDR2 is SVGAGI. Trimming pared 10 bases from V and 0 bases from J, leaving 13 bases between. The CDR3 totals 13 residues. CDR3 residues: CATTYPSSYEQYF. CDR3 in DNA: TGTGCCACTACCTACCCCTCCTCCTACGAGCAGTACTTC.

This rearrangement joins TRBV2 to TRBJ2-7; 10 positions match TRBD2. This CDR3 spans 17 amino acids. The germline V gene encodes CDR1 SNHLY and CDR2 FYNNEI. Unmatched junction bases numbered 8, after V lost 1 base and J lost 2 bases. The CDR3 sequence: CASSEGASGRSPYEQYF. The CDR3 DNA reads as TGTGCCAGCAGTGAAGGGGCTAGCGGGAGATCCCCCTACGAGCAGTACTTC. The variable domain in full, with the rest retrieved from reference TRBV2 and TRBJ2-7, is EPEVTQTPSHQVTQMGQEVILRCVPISNHLYFYWYRQILGQKVEFLVSFYNNEISEKSEIFDDQFSVERPDGSNFTLKIRSTKLEDSAMYFCASSEGASGRSPYEQYFGPGTRLTVT.

The genes are TRBV19 and TRBJ1-5, with no clear D. The germline V and J ends were trimmed by 6 bases and 10 bases, with 10 bases remaining between them. This CDR3 is 11 amino acids long. Per germline, CDR1 LNHDA and CDR2 SQIVND (reference sequence). The CDR3 nucleotides are TGTGCCAGTAGGAGATCAGGACCCCAGCATTTT. Its translation: CASRRSGPQHF.

The chain has TRBV5-1 and TRBJ2-3; the match to TRBD2 covers 16 bases. Germline values: CDR1 SGHRS, CDR2 YFSETQ. The V gene end was trimmed by 3 bases and the J gene end by 4 bases; junction bases not matched to a gene: 8. The CDR3 totals 18 residues. CDR3 region: CASSWGLAGGLFPDTQYF. Written as DNA, the CDR3 is TGCGCCAGCAGCTGGGGACTAGCGGGAGGGCTCTTTCCAGATACGCAGTATTTT.